Listed here are 26 T cell receptor beta chains from one sample, sequenced in a study of T cell responses to AZD1222 COVID-19 vaccine. Measured with immunoSEQ multiplex PCR; TCRdb has only the in-frame clones, and not every one. This table holds under 70,000 clones, 79% found once. The sequencing here drew on peripheral blood, taken on day 0 of MenACWY control vaccination. These receptors came from an adult in good health.

The V and J genes are TRBV7-9 and TRBJ1-2, with D unresolved. Between the trimmed V and J ends, which lost 5 bases and 0 bases, there was a span of 13 bases. This CDR3 comprises 15 residues. Germline V gene data show CDR1 as SEHNR and CDR2 as FQNEAQ (reference sequence). The CDR3 sequence is CASSPTREANYGYTF. CDR3 coding DNA: TGTGCCAGCAGCCCGACAAGGGAAGCTAACTATGGCTACACCTTC.

CDR3 bases: TGTGCCAGCAGTGAGAGTGGAAACACCATATATTTT. Translation: CASSESGNTIYF. The chain joins TRBV2 to TRBJ1-3; the D is unclear. V was shortened by 3 bases and J by 3 bases, with 3 bases between the two germline ends. Germline assignment: CDR1 SNHLY and CDR2 FYNNEI. This CDR3 comprises 12 residues.

This clone was found a few times. This chain links TRBV28 with TRBJ2-7, with 9 nucleotides matching TRBD1. Germline values: CDR1 MDHEN, CDR2 SYDVKM. The CDR3 covers 15 residues. V was clipped by 6 bases and J by 5 bases; unmatched bases: 11. CDR3 in DNA: TGTGCCAGCAGACAGTTCGGGACAGGGAACCACGAGCAGTACTTC. Translating gives CASRQFGTGNHEQYF.

The chain uses TRBV3-1 (or the pseudogene TRBV3-2) and TRBJ1-2, with D possibly being TRBD1 (5 bases). The CDR3 is 13 amino acids. Trimming stripped 2 bases from V and 8 bases from J, with 12 bases between. Germline V gene data show CDR1 as LGHDT and CDR2 as YNNKEL (reference sequence). The CDR3 loop reads CASSQRGAGGYTF. In nucleotides, the CDR3 is TGTGCCAGCAGCCAAAGAGGGGCCGGAGGCTACACCTTC.

This chain links TRBV6-5 with TRBJ2-3, with D tentatively TRBD2 (5 bases). In germline, CDR1 is MNHEY, CDR2 SVGAGI. The V end was cut by 8 bases, the J end by 9 bases, with 18 bases between. This CDR3 has 13 amino acids. CDR3 loop: CASGSTRRGTQYF. CDR3 bases: TGTGCCAGCGGATCCACTAGGCGAGGGACGCAGTATTTT.

The V call is TRBV28, the J call TRBJ2-7; D could derive from TRBD1 or TRBD2 (5 bases each). Germline assignment: CDR1 MDHEN and CDR2 SYDVKM. V shed 5 bases and J shed 3 bases, with 14 bases lying between them. The CDR3 has 14 residues. This CDR3 is CASSPGTRHYEQYF. The CDR3 DNA follows: TGTGCCAGCAGTCCCGGGACCCGCCACTACGAGCAGTACTTC.

The chain combines TRBV11-3 with TRBJ2-1; weak D call: TRBD2 (9 bases). This CDR3 region has 15 residues. The germline V gene encodes CDR1 SGHNT and CDR2 YENEEA. Trimming removed 8 bases at V and 6 bases at J, with 20 bases between. The CDR3 sequence: CASQGAGGKINEQFF. The CDR3 nucleotides are TGTGCCAGCCAGGGGGCGGGAGGGAAGATCAATGAGCAGTTCTTC.

The chain carries TRBV5-8 and TRBJ2-5; 10 nucleotides agree with TRBD2. CDR1 is SGHTS, CDR2 YDEGEE, per germline. The junction had 13 bases not matched to a gene; V was cut back by 4 bases and J by 1 base. The CDR3 runs to 18 residues. The CDR3 DNA reads TGTGCCAGCAGCCCGGGGAGGCTAGCGGGAGTGGCCCAAGAGACCCAGTACTTC. It translates to CASSPGRLAGVAQETQYF.

This chain joins TRBV2 and TRBJ1-2, with 12 nucleotides matching TRBD1. CDR3 length: 17 residues. V was pared by 3 bases and J by 5 bases, with 10 bases of the junction left unmatched. Germline loops: CDR1 SNHLY, CDR2 FYNNEI. The DNA for the CDR3 is TGTGCCAGCAGTGAGTTCATACCGGGACAGGGGGCATATGGCTACACCTTC. This translates into CASSEFIPGQGAYGYTF. The entire variable domain, with the rest obtained from reference TRBV2 and TRBJ1-2, is as follows: EPEVTQTPSHQVTQMGQEVILRCVPISNHLYFYWYRQILGQKVEFLVSFYNNEISEKSEIFDDQFSVERPDGSNFTLKIRSTKLEDSAMYFCASSEFIPGQGAYGYTFGSGTRLTVV.

This clone has at least ten counts. V and J are TRBV3-1 (or the pseudogene TRBV3-2) and TRBJ1-1, with D hard to call. The CDR3 totals 13 residues. In germline, CDR1 is LGHDT, CDR2 YNNKEL (reference sequence). V was shortened by 4 bases and J by 2 bases, with 8 bases between the two germline ends. The CDR3 DNA sequence: TGTGCCAGCAGCCTAACTCTAAACACTGAAGCTTTCTTT. The encoded protein is CASSLTLNTEAFF.

The chain uses TRBV20-1 and TRBJ2-1; TRBD2 aligns across 8 bases. CDR1 and CDR2 from the germline V gene are DFQATT and SNEGSKA (reference sequence). The CDR3 spans 12 residues. With 3 bases clipped from V and 10 bases from J, the junction kept 5 bases outside the gene matches. CDR3 DNA: TGCAGTGCTAGTAGGACTAGCTGGGAGCAGTTCTTC. Translated, it gives CSASRTSWEQFF.

The rearrangement links TRBV5-1 to TRBJ2-5; 9 nucleotides match TRBD1. The CDR3 has 13 amino acids. V was clipped by 4 bases and J by 5 bases; unmatched bases: 3. Germline V CDR1 and CDR2: SGHRS, YFSETQ. Here the CDR3 DNA reads TGCGCCAGCAGCACAGGGGGCACGGAGACCCAGTACTTC. Encoded protein: CASSTGGTETQYF.

This rearrangement joins TRBV9 to TRBJ2-2; 8 nucleotides line up with TRBD2. Trimming at V came to 0 bases and at J to 0 bases, leaving 4 bases not matched to a gene. Per the germline V gene, CDR1 is SGDLS and CDR2 is YYNGEE. This CDR3 spans 17 amino acids. For the CDR3, the DNA is TGTGCCAGCAGCGTAGCCGTTAGCGGGGCGAACACCGGGGAGCTGTTTTTT. As protein: CASSVAVSGANTGELFF.

With respect to this clone: The sample has other DNA sequences that encode this CDR3 too. V gene TRBV9 combines with J gene TRBJ1-5; 10 bases fit TRBD1. In germline, CDR1 is SGDLS, CDR2 YYNGEE. The CDR3 consists of 14 residues. V was clipped by 3 bases and J by 5 bases; unmatched bases: 2. Here the CDR3 DNA reads TGTGCCAGCAGCGCTGGACAGGGGGATCAGCCCCAGCATTTT. Translated, it gives CASSAGQGDQPQHF.

The J gene is TRBJ2-7, the V gene TRBV20-1, with D tentatively TRBD2 (5 bases). Germline assignment: CDR1 DFQATT and CDR2 SNEGSKA (reference sequence). CDR3 size: 11 residues. The V end lost 6 bases, the J end lost 4 bases, and 10 bases lay between the germline ends. The DNA for the CDR3 is TGCAGTGCCCAAGGCGGGTACGAGCAGTACTTC. Protein sequence: CSAQGGYEQYF.

This clone was observed a few times. This chain uses TRBV7-9 with TRBJ1-3; weak D call: TRBD1 (6 bases). The CDR3 spans 13 residues. The V gene lost 5 bases and the J gene lost 4 bases, with 9 bases spanning the gap. Germline CDR1 reads SEHNR; CDR2 reads FQNEAQ (reference sequence). The CDR3 spells CASSLGTGNTIYF. The CDR3 nucleotides read TGTGCCAGCAGCCTTGGGACAGGAAACACCATATATTTT.

The gene calls are TRBV12-3 or TRBV12-4 and TRBJ1-2; D ambiguous. The CDR3 is made up of 12 amino acids. Trimming took off 6 bases at V and 7 bases at J, with 12 bases between the two ends. CDR3: CASRSTDPGYTF. In DNA form, the CDR3 reads TGTGCCAGCAGATCAACAGATCCTGGCTACACCTTC.

V is TRBV18 and J is TRBJ2-7; 7 bases line up with TRBD1. CDR1 and CDR2 from the germline V gene are KGHSH and LQKENI. The CDR3 consists of 14 residues. Germline trimming cut 3 bases from V and 7 bases from J; bases unmatched to any gene: 9. The CDR3 bases are TGTGCCAGCTCACCTTCCTCGGGACAGTCGGAGCAGTACTTC. As protein: CASSPSSGQSEQYF.

This chain connects TRBV4-1 to TRBJ2-3, with 12 bases lining up with TRBD2. Germline V lookup: CDR1 MGHRA, CDR2 YSYEKL. The CDR3 contains 15 residues. Unmatched junction bases numbered 4, after V lost 4 bases and J lost 5 bases. CDR3: CASSPLTSGRDTQYF. CDR3 nucleotides: TGCGCCAGCAGCCCCCTGACTAGCGGGAGAGATACGCAGTATTTT.

The chain carries TRBV5-4 and TRBJ1-2; D gene ambiguous. The CDR3 consists of 14 residues. V dropped 0 bases and J dropped 2 bases, with 8 bases sitting between them. CDR1 is SGHNT and CDR2 is YYREEE in the germline V gene (reference sequence). This chain's CDR3 is CASSLELGNYGYTF. The CDR3 bases are TGTGCCAGCAGCTTGGAGCTAGGAAACTATGGCTACACCTTC.

The chain carries TRBV30 and TRBJ1-1, with D perhaps matching TRBD1 (5 bases). Germline values: CDR1 GTSNPN, CDR2 SVGIG (reference sequence). CDR3 length: 15 residues. The germline V and J ends were trimmed by 4 bases and 4 bases, with 19 bases remaining between them. CDR3 loop: CAWILRGPLITEAFF. CDR3 nucleotides: TGTGCCTGGATCTTGCGGGGCCCCCTCATCACTGAAGCTTTCTTT.

The rearrangement links TRBV11-1 to TRBJ1-1; a possible D gene is TRBD1 (5 bases). In germline, CDR1 is SGHAT, CDR2 FQDESV (reference sequence). V shed 7 bases and J shed 4 bases, with 13 bases lying between them. The CDR3 covers 13 residues. CDR3 in DNA: TGTGCCAGCACCGACAGCGAGGTCACTGAAGCTTTCTTT. As protein: CASTDSEVTEAFF.

The chain combines TRBV27 with TRBJ1-5, with 10 bases matching TRBD1. Germline V CDR1 and CDR2: MNHEY, SMNVEV (reference sequence). This CDR3 spans 15 amino acids. J gave up 4 bases and V 5 bases, and 5 bases lay outside the gene matches. CDR3 residues: CASSADRGRNQPQHF. CDR3 DNA sequence: TGTGCCAGCAGTGCAGACAGGGGGCGGAATCAGCCCCAGCATTTT.

The rearrangement uses TRBV5-1 and TRBJ2-2; 12 nucleotides align to TRBD2. The V and J ends lost 4 bases and 4 bases, in that order; junction bases with no gene match: 5. CDR1 is SGHRS, CDR2 YFSETQ, per germline. This CDR3 spans 16 amino acids. The CDR3 DNA follows: TGCGCCAGCAGCCCAGGGACTAGCGGGTCCACCGGGGAGCTGTTTTTT. Translating it yields CASSPGTSGSTGELFF.

The genes are TRBV15 and TRBJ2-7; 10 bases fit TRBD2. From germline, CDR1 is LNHNV and CDR2 YYDKDF (reference sequence). Trimming cost V 0 bases and J 1 base; bases outside gene matches: 12. The CDR3 runs to 19 residues. DNA for the CDR3: TGTGCCACCAGCAGAGAGGCACAGGCTAGCGGGAGTTATTCCTACGAGCAGTACTTC. It encodes CATSREAQASGSYSYEQYF.

CDR3 in amino acids: CASRGGQINSPLHF. CDR3 sequence (DNA): TGCGCCAGCAGAGGGGGACAGATAAATTCACCCCTCCACTTT. The rearrangement links TRBV5-1 to TRBJ1-6; TRBD1 matches at 7 bases. V was pared by 5 bases and J by 7 bases, with 6 bases of the junction left unmatched. The CDR3 contains 14 residues. Germline V gene data show CDR1 as SGHRS and CDR2 as YFSETQ.